This T cell receptor (beta chain) is drawn from a study of T-cell reconstitution after alpha-beta-depleted transplantation in children. V lost 6 bases to trimming and J lost 2 bases, with 17 bases between them. The length of the CDR3 is 16 residues. This clonotype was counted only a few times. Preparing the TCRbeta library involved the use of unique molecular identifiers. TCRdb passed the PCR reads through MiXCR, listing each CDR3 protein once. The sample yields 700,000 to 850,000 distinct CDR3 sequences, approximately 15% seen once. V usage is TRBV12-3 or TRBV12-4 and J usage is TRBJ2-1, with D tentatively TRBD1 or TRBD2 (5 bases each). This sequence originates from a male patient younger than 18 who had a stem cell transplant for acute lymphoblastic leukemia, so the T cells may come from the graft donor. The source was PBMCs, mostly from graft donor cells, collected 360 days after TCRalphabeta/CD19-depleted stem cell transplant. CDR3 DNA sequence: TGTGCCAGCAGATTCTCTCCCGGGACCCCCTACAATGAGCAGTTCTTC. Translated, it gives CASRFSPGTPYNEQFF.